Presented here are 2 T cell receptor beta chains from one specimen sequenced in a study of response to subunit inactivated influenza vaccine. A single record per CDR3 protein comes from TCRdb applying MiXCR to the RT-PCR reads. In the table there are about 190,000 distinct CDR3 sequences, around 15% of which are singletons. Sequencing used CD8+ T cells sorted from PBMCs, obtained roughly 5 days after vaccination. Receptors originate from a man aged 50-60 years who received an inactivated influenza vaccine.

This clonotype was detected a few times. The chain uses TRBV11-1 and TRBJ2-5; D unclear. CDR1 and CDR2 (germline): SGHAT, FQDESV (reference sequence). V dropped 2 bases and J dropped 2 bases, with 15 bases sitting between them. The CDR3 totals 16 residues. The CDR3 protein is CASSLFQSIRQETQYF. CDR3 nucleotides: TGTGCCAGCAGCTTATTTCAGAGCATTCGTCAAGAGACCCAGTACTTC.

To note about this clonotype: This sequence may be a read error, since a much larger clone differs from it by one base. J is TRBJ2-1 and V is TRBV12-3 or TRBV12-4; D not resolved. The CDR3 sequence is 15 residues long. This chain's CDR3 is CTSSFWAAPYNEQFF. The CDR3, as DNA: TGTACCAGCAGTTTCTGGGCGGCCCCCTACAATGAGCAGTTCTTC.